This TCR beta chain derives from a study of CD4 T cells in relation to SARS-CoV-2 and coronaviruses. Study details: Controls used an HIV-1 Nef peptide pool or no peptide.

Assay used: immunoSEQ multiplex PCR; TCRdb lists only in-frame clones, some missing. This table holds about 21,000 clones, approximately 82% found once. Unexposed donor CD4+ T cells date from about 2011-2018, before the COVID-19 pandemic. Isolation of CD4+ T cells took place after less than 11 days in culture. Unexposed-donor CD4+ T cells were probed with SARS-CoV-2 S/N and four cold-coronavirus spikes, cells permitting. With regard to this clone: What it binds is unknown.

The CDR3 covers 13 residues. The J segment lost 7 bases and the V segment lost 4 bases, leaving 5 bases of the junction unmatched. Germline CDR1 and CDR2: SQVTM and ANQGSEA. Study observations and caveats: Crossreactive clones expanded significantly less to SARS-CoV-2 than monoreactive clones.

This TCR was sampled from a human donor in good health. J is TRBJ2-3 and V is TRBV29-1; 10 bases are a match to TRBD2. Material for sequencing was CD4+ T cells from PBMCs, cultured in vitro. The chain's CDR3 is CSVGGLAEYTQYF. CDR3 bases: TGCAGCGTTGGAGGACTAGCGGAGTATACGCAGTATTTT.